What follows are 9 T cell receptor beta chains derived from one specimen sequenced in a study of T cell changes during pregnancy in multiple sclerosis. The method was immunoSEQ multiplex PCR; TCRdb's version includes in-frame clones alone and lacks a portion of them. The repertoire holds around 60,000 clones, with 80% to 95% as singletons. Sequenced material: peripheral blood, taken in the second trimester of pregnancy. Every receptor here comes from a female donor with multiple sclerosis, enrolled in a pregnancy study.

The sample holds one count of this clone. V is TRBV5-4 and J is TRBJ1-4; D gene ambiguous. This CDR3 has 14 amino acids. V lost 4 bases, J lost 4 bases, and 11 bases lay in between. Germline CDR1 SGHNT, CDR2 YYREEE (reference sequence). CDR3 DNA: TGTGCCAGCAGCCGCGGACTAAATAATGAAAAACTGTTTTTT. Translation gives CASSRGLNNEKLFF.

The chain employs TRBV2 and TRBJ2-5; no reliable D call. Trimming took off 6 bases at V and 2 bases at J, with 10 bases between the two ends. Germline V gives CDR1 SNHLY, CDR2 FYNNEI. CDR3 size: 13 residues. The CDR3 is CASSVFLQETQYF. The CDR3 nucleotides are TGTGCCAGCAGCGTATTCCTACAAGAGACCCAGTACTTC.

CDR3 protein: CASSVEVPGSGTDTQYF. CDR3 coding DNA: TGTGCCAGCAGCGTAGAAGTTCCGGGATCGGGGACAGATACGCAGTATTTT. The chain is built from TRBV9 and TRBJ2-3, with a weak D call TRBD2 (5 bases). Germline assignment: CDR1 SGDLS and CDR2 YYNGEE. CDR3 length: 17 amino acids. V was pared by 0 bases and J by 3 bases, with 17 bases between.

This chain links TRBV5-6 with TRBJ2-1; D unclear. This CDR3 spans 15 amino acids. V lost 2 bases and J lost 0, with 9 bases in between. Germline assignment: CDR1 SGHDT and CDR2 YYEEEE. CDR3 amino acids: CASSFVRSSYNEQFF. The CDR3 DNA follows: TGTGCCAGCAGCTTTGTTAGAAGCTCCTACAATGAGCAGTTCTTC.

CDR3 coding DNA: TGTGCCAGCAGTACATTCAGGGCCGGTCGCTCTGGGGCCAACGTCCTGACTTTC. Protein: CASSTFRAGRSGANVLTF. V is TRBV28 and J is TRBJ2-6; maybe TRBD1 (5 bases). CDR3 length equals 18 residues. The germline V and J ends were trimmed by 5 bases and 0 bases, with 17 bases remaining between them. From germline, CDR1 is MDHEN and CDR2 SYDVKM.

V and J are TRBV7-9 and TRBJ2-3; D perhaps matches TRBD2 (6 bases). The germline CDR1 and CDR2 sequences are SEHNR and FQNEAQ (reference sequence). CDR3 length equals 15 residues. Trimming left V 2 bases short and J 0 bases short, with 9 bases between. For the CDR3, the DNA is TGTGCCAGCAGCTTACCCGGGAGTAGCACAGATACGCAGTATTTT. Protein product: CASSLPGSSTDTQYF.

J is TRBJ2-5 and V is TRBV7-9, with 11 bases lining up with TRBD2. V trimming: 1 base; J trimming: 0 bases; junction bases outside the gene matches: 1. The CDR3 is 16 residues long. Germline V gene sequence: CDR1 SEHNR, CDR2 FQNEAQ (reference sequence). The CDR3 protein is CASSLGTSGYQETQYF. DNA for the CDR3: TGTGCCAGCAGCTTAGGGACTAGCGGGTACCAAGAGACCCAGTACTTC.

In DNA, the CDR3 is TGTGCCAGCAGTTACGCAGCAGGGAGGACTGAAGCTTTCTTT. Protein: CASSYAAGRTEAFF. This chain joins TRBV6-5 and TRBJ1-1; D is perhaps TRBD1 (5 bases). The CDR3 sequence is 14 residues long. V lost 2 bases and J lost 5, with 12 bases in between. The germline V gene encodes CDR1 MNHEY and CDR2 SVGAGI.

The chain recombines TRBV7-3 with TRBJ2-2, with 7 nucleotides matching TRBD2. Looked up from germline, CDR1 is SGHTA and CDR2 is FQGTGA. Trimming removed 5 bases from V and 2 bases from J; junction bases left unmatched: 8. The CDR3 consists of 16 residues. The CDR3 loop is CASSRWGGDNTGELFF. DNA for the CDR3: TGTGCCAGCAGCCGGTGGGGAGGGGATAACACCGGGGAGCTGTTTTTT. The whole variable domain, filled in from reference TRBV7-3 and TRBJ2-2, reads GAGVSQTPSNKVTEKGKYVELRCDPISGHTALYWYRQSLGQGPEFLIYFQGTGAADDSGLPNDRFFAVRPEGSVSTLKIQRTERGDSAVYLCASSRWGGDNTGELFFGEGSRLTVL.